The present T cell receptor (beta chain) was sequenced within a study of blood T cell repertoires in COVID-19. Across the whole study: T cells, B-cell-depleted T cells, or PBMCs provided the cDNA or gDNA that served as material.

This CDR3 is 15 amino acids long. Germline V gene sequence: CDR1 SGHRS, CDR2 YFSETQ. The V and J ends lost 0 bases and 6 bases, in that order; junction bases with no gene match: 3. Authors' analysis steps: Researchers report that nucleated cell counts were estimated from reference gene primer amplification. TCRdb's table, derived via immunoSEQ multiplex PCR, lists solely in-frame clones and lacks some. V and J calls and clone size follow that table, whereas D and trimming were derived from the DNA. The data hold over 400,000 clones, with roughly 91% observed a single time. This chain uses TRBV5-1 with TRBJ2-4; TRBD1 matches at 10 bases. The TCR comes from a woman aged 45-65 years with COVID-19, enrolled during active disease. The sequenced material came from peripheral blood. The CDR3 is CASSLAGQGGNIQYF. As DNA, the CDR3 is TGCGCCAGCAGCTTGGCCGGACAGGGGGGAAACATTCAGTACTTC.